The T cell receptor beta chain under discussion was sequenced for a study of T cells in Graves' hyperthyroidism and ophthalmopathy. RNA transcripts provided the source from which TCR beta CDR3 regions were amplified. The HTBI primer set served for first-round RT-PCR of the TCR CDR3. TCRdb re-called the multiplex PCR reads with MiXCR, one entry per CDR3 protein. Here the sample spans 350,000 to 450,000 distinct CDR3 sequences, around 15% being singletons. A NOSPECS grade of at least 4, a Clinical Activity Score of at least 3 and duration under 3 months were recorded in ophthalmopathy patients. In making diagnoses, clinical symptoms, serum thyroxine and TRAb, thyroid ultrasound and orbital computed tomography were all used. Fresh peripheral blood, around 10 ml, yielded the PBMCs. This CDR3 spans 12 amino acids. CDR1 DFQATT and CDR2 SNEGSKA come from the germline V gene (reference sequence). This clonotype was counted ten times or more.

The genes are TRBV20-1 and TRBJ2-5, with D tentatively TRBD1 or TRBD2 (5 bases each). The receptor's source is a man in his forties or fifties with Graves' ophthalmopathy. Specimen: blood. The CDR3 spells CSARGGQETQYF. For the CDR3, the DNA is TGCAGCGCCCGGGGCGGCCAAGAGACCCAGTACTTC.